The 23 T cell receptor beta chains below all came from one sample that was sequenced in a study of Ad26.COV2.S vaccination and SARS-CoV-2 variants. Profiled with immunoSEQ multiplex PCR; TCRdb holds only in-frame clones, not every one. The top ten hold about 3.9% of the sample, which has approximately 400,000 clones, 92% seen once. The sequences come from peripheral blood, collected after recovery from COVID-19. The receptors were gathered from a human donor who had recovered from COVID-19.

The chain has TRBV6-5 and TRBJ1-2, with TRBD1 as a possible D gene (5 bases). From germline, CDR1 is MNHEY and CDR2 SVGAGI. The CDR3 sequence is 14 residues long. Trimming left V 0 bases short and J 8 bases short, with 13 bases between. The CDR3 bases are TGTGCCAGCAGTTACTCCCAGGGCGGATGGGGCTACACCTTC. Amino acids: CASSYSQGGWGYTF.

V and J are TRBV9 and TRBJ2-3; 9 bases line up with TRBD1. The CDR3 has 15 residues. Per germline, CDR1 SGDLS and CDR2 YYNGEE. V was clipped by 4 bases and J by 4 bases; unmatched bases: 7. Here the CDR3 reads CASSSGTGNSDTQYF. The CDR3 DNA reads TGTGCCAGCAGCTCTGGGACAGGGAACTCAGATACGCAGTATTTT.

This clone was recorded once. The rearrangement joins TRBV5-4 to TRBJ1-1; tentative D call: TRBD1 (5 bases). This CDR3 has 15 amino acids. Looked up from germline, CDR1 is SGHNT and CDR2 is YYREEE (reference sequence). Trimming shortened V by 0 bases and J by 0 bases, and 9 bases separated the two germline ends. In DNA, the CDR3 is TGTGCCAGCAGCTTGGCCGGGGGGATGAACACTGAAGCTTTCTTT. The encoded protein is CASSLAGGMNTEAFF.

The CDR3: CASSRTGGGAAFF. DNA for the CDR3: TGCGCCAGCAGCCGAACTGGGGGGGGCGCGGCTTTCTTT. The chain is built from TRBV4-3 and TRBJ1-1; perhaps TRBD1 as D (6 bases). The CDR3 has 13 residues. V shed 4 bases and J shed 11 bases, with 17 bases lying between them. CDR1 is LGHNA and CDR2 is YSLEER in the germline V gene.

In the case of this clone: The junction departs from germline at one end; a sequencing error may be responsible. The chain joins TRBV7-7 to TRBJ2-1; 9 bases are shared with TRBD2. Germline V gene sequence: CDR1 SSHAT, CDR2 FNYEAQ (reference sequence). This CDR3 is built from 15 residues. Here the CDR3 reads CASSLSGGLYNEQFF. The CDR3 DNA reads as TGTGCTAGCAGCTTAAGCGGGGGGTTATACAATGAGCAGTTCTTC. The whole variable domain, filled in from reference TRBV7-7 and TRBJ2-1, reads GAGVSQSPRYKVTKRGQDVTLRCDPISSHATLYWYQQALGQGPEFLTYFNYEAQPDKSGLPSDRFSAERPEGSISTLTIQRTEQRDSAMYRCASSLSGGLYNEQFFGPGTRLTVL.

A word on this clone: The sample holds other DNA sequences that translate to the same CDR3. The J gene is TRBJ2-3, the V gene TRBV7-2; D ambiguous. Germline CDR1 SGHTA, CDR2 FQGNSA. The CDR3 is 13 residues long. Between the trimmed V and J ends, which lost 4 bases and 2 bases, there was a span of 7 bases. DNA of the CDR3: TGTGCCAGCAGCTACAGAACCACAGATACGCAGTATTTT. Its translation: CASSYRTTDTQYF.

This chain joins TRBV7-2 and TRBJ1-4; 7 bases agree with TRBD1. This CDR3 spans 14 amino acids. Germline assignment: CDR1 SGHTA and CDR2 FQGNSA. V trimming: 5 bases; J trimming: 8 bases; junction bases outside the gene matches: 8. CDR3 loop: CASSPRQGGEKLFF. The DNA for the CDR3 is TGTGCCAGCAGCCCCCGACAGGGAGGCGAAAAACTGTTTTTT.

The J gene is TRBJ2-7, the V gene TRBV19, with D perhaps TRBD2 (5 bases). This CDR3 has 14 residues. V dropped 3 bases and J dropped 2 bases, with 11 bases sitting between them. Germline CDR1 and CDR2: LNHDA and SQIVND (reference sequence). CDR3 region: CASSIPGSAYEQYF. CDR3 in DNA: TGTGCCAGTAGTATCCCGGGGTCTGCCTACGAGCAGTACTTC.

The chain combines TRBV20-1 with TRBJ2-5; the match to TRBD1 covers 12 bases. The CDR3 covers 17 residues. The V and J ends lost 3 bases and 5 bases, in that order; junction bases with no gene match: 13. Per germline, CDR1 DFQATT and CDR2 SNEGSKA (reference sequence). CDR3 DNA sequence: TGCAGTGCTAGTGGGGACAGGGGGCGCTTGGTCTTTGAGACCCAGTACTTC. It translates to CSASGDRGRLVFETQYF.

The rearrangement uses TRBV19 and TRBJ1-1; 7 nucleotides agree with TRBD1. Germline V gives CDR1 LNHDA, CDR2 SQIVND (reference sequence). The CDR3 covers 16 residues. The J segment lost 0 bases and the V segment lost 0 bases, leaving 4 bases of the junction unmatched. The CDR3 coding sequence is TGTGCCAGTAGTATAGATCCGGGACAGATGAACACTGAAGCTTTCTTT. Translating gives CASSIDPGQMNTEAFF.

The chain recombines TRBV5-6 with TRBJ1-2; 7 nucleotides match TRBD1. V trimming: 0 bases; J trimming: 4 bases; junction bases outside the gene matches: 6. The CDR3 extends over 15 amino acids. Germline CDR1 is SGHDT and CDR2 is YYEEEE. In DNA form, the CDR3 reads TGTGCCAGCAGCTTGGCCTCGGGACAGCCCTATGGCTACACCTTC. Its translation: CASSLASGQPYGYTF.

The chain combines TRBV4-3 with TRBJ1-2; maybe TRBD1 (5 bases). The CDR3 spans 13 residues. V was shortened by 1 base and J by 6 bases, with 9 bases between the two germline ends. Germline V gene data show CDR1 as LGHNA and CDR2 as YSLEER. The CDR3 DNA reads as TGCGCCAGCAGCCAAGCGGGGGGGGATGGCTACACCTTC. It yields the protein CASSQAGGDGYTF.

This chain joins TRBV2 and TRBJ1-3, with a weak D call TRBD1 (6 bases). V lost 6 bases to trimming and J lost 0 bases, with 12 bases between them. The CDR3 is 15 amino acids. Germline assignment: CDR1 SNHLY and CDR2 FYNNEI. CDR3 in amino acids: CASRQQGLSGNTIYF. The CDR3, as DNA: TGTGCCAGCAGACAACAGGGCCTCTCTGGAAACACCATATATTTT.

This clone was seen once. The chain employs TRBV4-1 and TRBJ1-1; D is unclear. Germline V gene lookup returns CDR1 MGHRA and CDR2 YSYEKL. V was cut by 4 bases and J by 4 bases, with 10 bases left in between. CDR3 length: 13 residues. CDR3 nucleotides: TGCGCCAGCAGCCCCCTATCCGGCACTGAAGCTTTCTTT. Translation gives CASSPLSGTEAFF.

V gene TRBV3-1 (or the pseudogene TRBV3-2) combines with J gene TRBJ2-3, with 7 bases lining up with TRBD2. V dropped 2 bases and J dropped 0; count of bases not matched to a gene: 8. CDR3 length: 17 residues. From germline, CDR1 is LGHDT and CDR2 YNNKEL (reference sequence). CDR3 sequence (DNA): TGTGCCAGCAGCCAAATCGAAGGAGCGGGGAGCACAGATACGCAGTATTTT. Protein sequence: CASSQIEGAGSTDTQYF.

CDR3 nucleotide sequence: TGTGCCAGCAGGCTCCGGGACTTTCACGCGAACGAGCAGTACTTC. This gives the protein CASRLRDFHANEQYF. The rearrangement uses TRBV6-8 and TRBJ2-7, with D possibly being TRBD2 (6 bases). The CDR3 extends over 15 amino acids. Trimming took off 6 bases at V and 5 bases at J, with 20 bases between the two ends. In germline, CDR1 is MNHGY, CDR2 SAAAGT.

The CDR3 region is CASSVGQGVYEQYF. CDR3 bases: TGTGCCAGCAGCGTCGGACAGGGGGTATACGAGCAGTACTTC. V and J are TRBV9 and TRBJ2-7, with 10 bases that match TRBD1. The CDR3 spans 14 residues. V was clipped by 2 bases and J by 4 bases; unmatched bases: 3. From germline, CDR1 is SGDLS and CDR2 YYNGEE.

The chain combines TRBV27 with TRBJ2-3; D might be TRBD1 (6 bases). The germline CDR1 and CDR2 sequences are MNHEY and SMNVEV (reference sequence). V dropped 5 bases and J dropped 1 base, with 16 bases sitting between them. The CDR3 has 16 amino acids. The CDR3 here is CASSPIPGVGTDTQYF. For the CDR3, the DNA is TGTGCCAGCAGTCCGATCCCAGGGGTGGGCACAGATACGCAGTATTTT.

The rearrangement uses TRBV20-1 and TRBJ2-1; a weak D match, TRBD1 (5 bases). CDR3 length equals 10 residues. From germline, CDR1 is DFQATT and CDR2 SNEGSKA (reference sequence). Trimming removed 6 bases from V and 5 bases from J, with 5 bases in between. The chain's CDR3 is CSAQDNEQFF. In DNA form, the CDR3 reads TGCAGTGCACAGGACAATGAGCAGTTCTTC.

This chain joins TRBV2 and TRBJ2-3; 8 bases fit TRBD2. The CDR3 has 13 residues. After removal of 7 bases from V and 0 bases from J, the junction contained 0 bases not matched to a gene. CDR1 and CDR2 from the germline V gene are SNHLY and FYNNEI. DNA of the CDR3: TGTGCCAGCAAGCGGGGGAGCACAGATACGCAGTATTTT. Encoded protein: CASKRGSTDTQYF.

This chain connects TRBV4-1 to TRBJ2-2; 11 bases agree with TRBD1. This CDR3 comprises 17 residues. The junction had 4 bases not matched to a gene; V was cut back by 0 bases and J by 4 bases. Germline assignment: CDR1 MGHRA and CDR2 YSYEKL. CDR3 amino acids: CASSQEGDRGITGELFF. The CDR3 DNA reads as TGCGCCAGCAGCCAAGAAGGGGACAGGGGGATCACCGGGGAGCTGTTTTTT.

The rearrangement uses TRBV29-1 and TRBJ2-5; 10 bases agree with TRBD2. The CDR3 is made up of 15 amino acids. After removal of 6 bases from V and 0 bases from J, the junction contained 7 bases not matched to a gene. Germline CDR1 SQVTM, CDR2 ANQGSEA. The CDR3 spells CSVSGLAEYQETQYF. DNA for the CDR3: TGCAGCGTGTCAGGACTAGCGGAGTACCAAGAGACCCAGTACTTC.

The V and J genes are TRBV10-2 and TRBJ1-5; D uncertain. CDR3 length: 14 residues. The germline V gene has CDR1 WSHSY and CDR2 SAAADI. Trimming shortened V by 0 bases and J by 5 bases, and 8 bases separated the two germline ends. The CDR3 sequence is CASSESSADQPQHF. CDR3 DNA: TGCGCCAGCAGTGAGTCGAGTGCTGATCAGCCCCAGCATTTT.